This record concerns one T cell receptor (beta chain) sequence. This clone was seen many times. Its antigen is not yet known. No much larger clone is present one base from it, and per-base qualities are unavailable. The High Capacity cDNA Reverse Transcription Kit was used to reverse transcribe all of the isolated RNA, meaning that expressed TCRB transcripts were what got sequenced. Deep immunoSEQ sequencing was applied to naive, central memory and regulatory T cell samples, giving an average of roughly 3.3 million total reads per sample. Sorted cells were lysed in RLT buffer, and RNA was extracted using DNase-treated RNeasy Micro or Mini kits according to cell number. Each cell subset was processed on its own to prevent cross-contamination, while patient and healthy donor samples were processed together. The immunoSEQ multiplex PCR was used to amplify TCRB sequences from cDNA, yielding 87-bp fragments that span the CDR3 region. Sequencing of the amplicons was performed on the Illumina HiSeq platform. In the paper's pipeline: Synthetic template baselines were used to correct PCR bias computationally, reads within Hamming distance 2 were collapsed together, and singletons that could not be merged were discarded. Reads were aligned against IMGT so that V, D and J genes, CDR3 length and insertions or deletions at six rearrangement sites could be assigned. Within each subset, clonotype counts were normalized to sorted cell number, after which true diversity and Gini coefficients were computed with the tcR R package. Repertoire sharing was quantified using the overlap coefficient calculated on TCRB nucleotide sequences. TCRdb holds this immuneACCESS table with in-frame rearrangements only. Some clones are missing; in checked studies, unresolved V genes explain under half, and the rest has no known cause. V, J and clone size reflect that table, while D and trimming were determined from the DNA. The sample table contains 150,000 to 200,000 clones; only one count was recorded for roughly 8% of them. The top ten hold roughly 0.46% of the sample.

This specimen comes from a study of beta chain features in type 1 diabetes listed by TCRdb under 2018. Looking at the study overall: Mean age, gender distribution, total cell number and subset yield did not differ between patients and healthy donors. A total of roughly 100 million sorted cells were examined across all samples, and the number of cells per subset was strongly correlated with RNA yield. The study compared TCRB repertoires of sorted circulating CD4+ T cell subsets between recently diagnosed type 1 diabetes patients and matched healthy donors. Whereas all 30 or so donors provided naive and central memory subsets, regulatory and stem cell-like memory subsets were isolated from just 8 patients and about 8 healthy donors.

What the study reported, not specific to this receptor: Because cDNA rather than genomic DNA was sequenced, highly expressing activated cells could have been over-represented, although no difference in activation and CD3 levels was found between groups. At VDJ recombination sites, type 1 diabetes patients had fewer insertions and more deleted nucleotides, which implies abnormalities in thymic rearrangement. The naive, central memory and regulatory TCRB repertoires appeared to resemble one another more closely among patients than among healthy donors. Because small numbers of individuals were included in the HLA sub-analyses, any influence of HLA type on TCRB rearrangement was left unresolved. PCR might favor shorter templates, but patient and control samples were amplified and corrected together, so any skew would affect both groups equally. Type 1 diabetes patients showed a moderate but significant shortening of TCRB CDR3 length in all four CD4+ subsets.

From each donor, a single peripheral blood sample of 90 to 150 mL on average was drawn into heparinised tubes. Using a panel that included CD45RO, CCR7, CD25, CD127, CD95 and CD27, naive, central memory, regulatory and stem cell-like memory CD4+ T cells were sorted on a BD FACSAria II. A purity above 95% was achieved for all sorted populations. PBMCs were isolated right away by Lymphoprep density gradient centrifugation and were stained directly, without culture. So that batch effects would be minimized, each experiment stained and sorted samples in pairs, pairing one healthy donor with one patient. Sequenced material: central memory CD4+ T cells from blood. The sequence was obtained from a man between 18 and 29 years old with type 1 diabetes.

The CDR3 region reads CSVLAGAGTNEQFF. The DNA sequence follows: TGCAGCGTATTAGCGGGAGCCGGTACTAATGAGCAGTTCTTC. The rearranged chain carries TRBV29-1 and TRBJ2-1, and 9 junction bases match TRBD2. Counted from cysteine to phenylalanine, this CDR3 has 14 amino acids. CDR3 DNA only is kept here, 42 bases in frame from base 1. From a lookup of the germline V gene, CDR1 and CDR2 are SQVTM and ANQGSEA. The germline V end is reduced by 6 bases and the J end by 7 bases; junction bases left unmatched: 10.